This T cell receptor (beta chain) was captured by sequencing in a study of cytomegalovirus exposure and HLA in healthy donors. Study in general: Findings of an earlier analysis included more than 90 million unique TCR beta sequences from 190 million or so T cells. General study points: A later analysis linked 15,000 to 20,000 TCR beta sequences to HLA alleles at 0.05 false discovery rate. Generally TCR sequences proved uncommon, though certain public TCRs appeared in numerous donors.

PCR primers comprised 60 Vbeta and 13 Jbeta primers. Using immunoSEQ multiplex PCR, the repertoire was profiled, and TCRdb retains in-frame clones only, with some absent. The repertoire holds 100,000 to 150,000 clones, 15% to 20% seen once, with approximately 2.9% in the top ten. The length of the CDR3 is 16 residues. V lost 2 bases and J 0 bases, leaving 14 bases between the germline ends. The V gene's germline CDR1 is GTSNPN and CDR2 SVGIG (reference sequence). This clone has more than one count but fewer than ten. Its antigen is not known. Sequencing input: PBMCs. The receptor was isolated from a female donor in good health and CMV-seropositive. The chain uses TRBV30 and TRBJ2-4, with D unclear. The CDR3 is CAWSRPRVLAKNIQYF. In DNA, the CDR3 is TGTGCCTGGAGTCGCCCCCGGGTACTAGCCAAAAACATTCAGTACTTC.